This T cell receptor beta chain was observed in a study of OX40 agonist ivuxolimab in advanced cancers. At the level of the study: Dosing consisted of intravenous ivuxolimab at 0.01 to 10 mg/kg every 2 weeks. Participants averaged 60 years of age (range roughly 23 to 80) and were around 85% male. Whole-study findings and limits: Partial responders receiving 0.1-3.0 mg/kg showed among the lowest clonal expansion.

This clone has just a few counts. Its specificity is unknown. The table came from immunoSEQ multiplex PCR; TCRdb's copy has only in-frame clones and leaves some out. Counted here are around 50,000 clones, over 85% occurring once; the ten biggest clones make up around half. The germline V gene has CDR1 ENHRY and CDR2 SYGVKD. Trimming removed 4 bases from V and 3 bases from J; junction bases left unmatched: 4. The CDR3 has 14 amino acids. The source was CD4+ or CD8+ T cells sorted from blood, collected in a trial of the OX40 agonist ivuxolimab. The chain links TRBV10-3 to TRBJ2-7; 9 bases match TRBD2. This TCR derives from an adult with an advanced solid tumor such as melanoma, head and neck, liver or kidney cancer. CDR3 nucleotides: TGTGCCATCAGTGCGGAACTAGCGGGCTACGAGCAGTACTTC. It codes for CAISAELAGYEQYF.